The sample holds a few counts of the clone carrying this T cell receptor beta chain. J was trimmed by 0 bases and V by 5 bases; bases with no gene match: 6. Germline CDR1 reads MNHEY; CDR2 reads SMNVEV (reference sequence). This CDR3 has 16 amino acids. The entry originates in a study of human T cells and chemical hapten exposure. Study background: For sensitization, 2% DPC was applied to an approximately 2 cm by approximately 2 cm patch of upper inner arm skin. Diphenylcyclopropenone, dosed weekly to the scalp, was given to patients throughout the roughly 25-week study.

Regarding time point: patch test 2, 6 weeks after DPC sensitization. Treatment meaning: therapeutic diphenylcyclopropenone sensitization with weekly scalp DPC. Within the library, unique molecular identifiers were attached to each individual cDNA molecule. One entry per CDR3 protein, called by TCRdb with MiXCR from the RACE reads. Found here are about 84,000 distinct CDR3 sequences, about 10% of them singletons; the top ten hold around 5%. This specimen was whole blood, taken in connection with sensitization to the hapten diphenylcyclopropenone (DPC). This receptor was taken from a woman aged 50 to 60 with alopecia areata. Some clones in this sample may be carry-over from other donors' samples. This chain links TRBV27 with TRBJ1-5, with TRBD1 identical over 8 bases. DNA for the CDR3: TGTGCCAGCAGTCCGAGGACAGGGTATAGCAATCAGCCCCAGCATTTT. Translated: CASSPRTGYSNQPQHF.